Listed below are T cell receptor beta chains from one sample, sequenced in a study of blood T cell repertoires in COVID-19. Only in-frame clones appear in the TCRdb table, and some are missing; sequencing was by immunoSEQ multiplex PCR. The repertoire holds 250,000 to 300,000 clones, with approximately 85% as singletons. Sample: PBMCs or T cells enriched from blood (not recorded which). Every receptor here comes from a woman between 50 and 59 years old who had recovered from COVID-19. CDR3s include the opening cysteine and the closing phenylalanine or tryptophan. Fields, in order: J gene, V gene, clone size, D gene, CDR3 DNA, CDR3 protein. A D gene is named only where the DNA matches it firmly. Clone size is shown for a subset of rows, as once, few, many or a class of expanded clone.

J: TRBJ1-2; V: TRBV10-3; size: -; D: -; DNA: TGTGCCATCAGTGCCAGCTATGGCTACACCTTC; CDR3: CAISASYGYTF
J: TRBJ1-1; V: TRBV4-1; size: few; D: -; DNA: TGCGCCAGCACCACATCTCACCCAGGGCTCGACACTGAAGCTTTCTTT; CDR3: CASTTSHPGLDTEAFF
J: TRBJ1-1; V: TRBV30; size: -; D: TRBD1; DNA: TGTGCCTGGAGAGGGGGACAGGGGAAAATGAACACTGAAGCTTTCTTT; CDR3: CAWRGGQGKMNTEAFF
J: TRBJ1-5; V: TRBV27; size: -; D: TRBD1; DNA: TGTGCCAGCAGTTTACTAAGCGGACAGGGTAGCAATCAGCCCCAGCATTTT; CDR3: CASSLLSGQGSNQPQHF
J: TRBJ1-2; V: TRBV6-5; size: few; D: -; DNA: TGTGCCAGCAGTTACTCGCGAGGGAACTATGGCTACACCTTC; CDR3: CASSYSRGNYGYTF
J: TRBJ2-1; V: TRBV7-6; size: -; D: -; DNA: TGTGCCAGCAGCTTAGTCGGCGGAGAGCAGTTCTTC; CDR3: CASSLVGGEQFF
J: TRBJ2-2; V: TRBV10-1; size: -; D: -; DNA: TGCGCCAGCAGTGAGTCTGCACTACGACGGGAGCTGTTTTTT; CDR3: CASSESALRRELFF
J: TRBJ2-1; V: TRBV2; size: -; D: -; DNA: TGTGCCAGCAGTGAACGTAACCGGGTGAGCAATGAGCAGTTCTTC; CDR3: CASSERNRVSNEQFF
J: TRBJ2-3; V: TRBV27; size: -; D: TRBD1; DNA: TGTGCCAGCAGCTCCTCCCGGAAGGGGGCTCTTGGTACGCAGTATTTT; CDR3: CASSSSRKGALGTQYF
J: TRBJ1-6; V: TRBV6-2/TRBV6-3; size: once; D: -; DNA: TGTGCCAGCAGTTGGGGACAACCGAATTCACCCCTCCACTTT; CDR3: CASSWGQPNSPLHF
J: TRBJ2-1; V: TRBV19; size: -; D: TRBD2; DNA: TGTGCCAGTACCTTTGGGGGGAGGGCCGGTGAGCAGTTCTTC; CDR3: CASTFGGRAGEQFF
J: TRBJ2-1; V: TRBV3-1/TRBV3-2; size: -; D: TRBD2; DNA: TGTGCCAGCAGCCCTCCTTGGACTAGCGGGAGGTTCAATGAGCAGTTCTTC; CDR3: CASSPPWTSGRFNEQFF
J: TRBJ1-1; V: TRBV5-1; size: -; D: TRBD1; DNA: TGCGCCAGCAGTTTTACGACAGGGGTAGTAATGAACACTGAAGCTTTCTTT; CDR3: CASSFTTGVVMNTEAFF
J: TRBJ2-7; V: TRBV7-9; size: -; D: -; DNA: TGTGCCAGCAGCTTAACGACTAGGCCCTACGAGCAGTACTTC; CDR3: CASSLTTRPYEQYF
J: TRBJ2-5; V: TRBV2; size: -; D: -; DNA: TGTGCCAGCCAACCCGACATGGGTGAGACCCAGTACTTC; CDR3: CASQPDMGETQYF
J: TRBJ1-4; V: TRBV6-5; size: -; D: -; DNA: TGTGCCAGTAGCGGGACAATGGATGAAAAACTGTTTTTT; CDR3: CASSGTMDEKLFF
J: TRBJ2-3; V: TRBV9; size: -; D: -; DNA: TGTGCCAGCAGCGCGAGCAGCACAGATACGCAGTATTTT; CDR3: CASSASSTDTQYF
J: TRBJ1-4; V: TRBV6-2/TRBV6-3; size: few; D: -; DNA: TGTGCCAGCAGTCATGGACAAGGTCTTGTGGAAAAACTGTTTTTT; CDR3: CASSHGQGLVEKLFF
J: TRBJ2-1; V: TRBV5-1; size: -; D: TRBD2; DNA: TGCGCCAGCAGCACGGGACTAGCGGGAGGCCTGAATGAGCAGTTCTTC; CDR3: CASSTGLAGGLNEQFF
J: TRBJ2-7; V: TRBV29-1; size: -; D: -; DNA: TGCAGCGTTGGCCCTTTAGGGGCTTACGAGCAGTACTTC; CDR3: CSVGPLGAYEQYF
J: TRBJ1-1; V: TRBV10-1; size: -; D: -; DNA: TGCGCCAGCAGCGGACTGAACCATGAAGCTTTCTTT; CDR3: CASSGLNHEAFF
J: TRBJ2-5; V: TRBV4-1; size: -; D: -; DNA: TGCGCCAGCAGCCAAGTAGGAAATGGAGGAGAGACCCAGTACTTC; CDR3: CASSQVGNGGETQYF
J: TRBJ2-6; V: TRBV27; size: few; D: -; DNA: TGTGCCAGCAGTTTCGTCCGGGACTCCCGTTTAGTACCTGGGGCCAACGTCCTGACTTTC; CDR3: CASSFVRDSRLVPGANVLTF
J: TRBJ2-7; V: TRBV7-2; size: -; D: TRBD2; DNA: TGTGCCAGCAGCTTAGCTGGGACTAGCGGGAACTACGAGCAGTACTTC; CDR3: CASSLAGTSGNYEQYF
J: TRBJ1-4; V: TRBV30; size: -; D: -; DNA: TGTGCCTGGAGTTACCCCAATGGAGGAGGGCCTAATGAAAAACTGTTTTTT; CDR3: CAWSYPNGGGPNEKLFF
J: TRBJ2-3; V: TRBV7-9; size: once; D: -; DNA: TGTGCCAGCAGCTTATCGGGAGCCACAGATACGCAGTATTTT; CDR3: CASSLSGATDTQYF
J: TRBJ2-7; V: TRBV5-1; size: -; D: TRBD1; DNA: TGCGCCAGCAGCTTGGCCGGGACAGCCTCCTACGAGCAGTACTTC; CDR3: CASSLAGTASYEQYF
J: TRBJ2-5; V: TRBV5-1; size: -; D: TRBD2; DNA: TGCGCCAGCAGCCTGGGAGGGAAGGAGACCCAGTACTTC; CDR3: CASSLGGKETQYF
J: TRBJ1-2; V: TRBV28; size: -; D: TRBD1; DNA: TGTGCCAGCAGCCTCCCTCGGACAGGGGGAAAGTATGGCTACACCTTC; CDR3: CASSLPRTGGKYGYTF
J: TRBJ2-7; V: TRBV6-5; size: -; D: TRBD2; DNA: TGTGCCAGCAGACTGACTAGCGGGTACGCCTACGAGCAGTACTTC; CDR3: CASRLTSGYAYEQYF
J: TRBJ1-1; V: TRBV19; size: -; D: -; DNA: TGTGCCAGTTCCAACCGGGGTCCGAACACTGAAGCTTTCTTT; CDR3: CASSNRGPNTEAFF
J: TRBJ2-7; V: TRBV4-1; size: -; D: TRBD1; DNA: TGCGCCAGCAGTTATATCCACGGACAGGGGGCCTACGAGCAGTACTTC; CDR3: CASSYIHGQGAYEQYF
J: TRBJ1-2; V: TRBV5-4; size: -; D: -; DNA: TGTGCCAGCAGCTCCCCGGGACATGGAGAGGGTGGCTACACCTTC; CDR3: CASSSPGHGEGGYTF
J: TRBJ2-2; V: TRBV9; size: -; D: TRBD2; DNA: TGTGCCAGCAGCCGTACGCTAGCGGGAGGGCCCGGGGAGCTGTTTTTT; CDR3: CASSRTLAGGPGELFF
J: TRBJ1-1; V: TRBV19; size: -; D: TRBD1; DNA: TGTGCCAGTAGTCCCCGGTCGGGACAGGGAAACACTGAAGCTTTCTTT; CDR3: CASSPRSGQGNTEAFF
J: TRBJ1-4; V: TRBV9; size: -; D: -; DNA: TGTGCCAGCAGCCCCCGGAGCGAAGAAAAACTGTTTTTT; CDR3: CASSPRSEEKLFF
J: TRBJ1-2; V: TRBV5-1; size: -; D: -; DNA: TGCGCCAGCAGCCTCTCTACCCCGTCTGGCTACACCTTC; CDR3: CASSLSTPSGYTF
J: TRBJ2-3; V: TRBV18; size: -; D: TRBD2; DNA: TGTGCCAGCTCATTAGGACTAGCGGTTATCACAGATACGCAGTATTTT; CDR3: CASSLGLAVITDTQYF
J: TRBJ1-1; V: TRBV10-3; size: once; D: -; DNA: TGTGCCATCAGCGAACAGGGGAACACTGAAGCTTTCTTT; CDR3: CAISEQGNTEAFF
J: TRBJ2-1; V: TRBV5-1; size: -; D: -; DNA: TGCGCCAGCAGCCTGACAACAGGGAGCTCCTACAATGAGCAGTTCTTC; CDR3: CASSLTTGSSYNEQFF
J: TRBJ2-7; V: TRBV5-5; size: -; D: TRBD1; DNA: TGTGCCAGCAGCCGAACAGGGGAAACGTCCTACGAGCAGTACTTC; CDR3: CASSRTGETSYEQYF
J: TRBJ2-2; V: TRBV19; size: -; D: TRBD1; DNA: TGTGCCAGTAGTATAGGGGGGACAGGGAATACCGGGGAGCTGTTTTTT; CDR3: CASSIGGTGNTGELFF
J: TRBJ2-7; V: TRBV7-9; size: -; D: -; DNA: TGTGCCAGCAGACCACCAGGGTCGGATTACGAGCAGTACTTC; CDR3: CASRPPGSDYEQYF
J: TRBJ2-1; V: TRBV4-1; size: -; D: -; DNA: TGCGCCAGCAGCCAAGATCCTTCATTTGGTAGAGCATACAATGAGCAGTTCTTC; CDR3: CASSQDPSFGRAYNEQFF
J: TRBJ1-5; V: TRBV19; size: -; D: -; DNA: TGTGCCAGTAGTACTTCGTCCTACTATAGCAATCAGCCCCAGCATTTT; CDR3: CASSTSSYYSNQPQHF
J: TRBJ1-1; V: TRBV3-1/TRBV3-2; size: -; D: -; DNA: TGTGCCAGCAGCCAGGAGTCCCAGGGCCTTAAAGCTTTCTTT; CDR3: CASSQESQGLKAFF
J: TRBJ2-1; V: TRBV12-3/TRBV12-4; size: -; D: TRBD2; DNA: TGTGCCATCTCTAGCGGGAGAGGGAATGAGCAGTTCTTC; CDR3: CAISSGRGNEQFF
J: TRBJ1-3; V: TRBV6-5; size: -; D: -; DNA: TGTGCCAGCAGTTACTCGTGGCAAGACTCTGGAAACACCATATATTTT; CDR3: CASSYSWQDSGNTIYF
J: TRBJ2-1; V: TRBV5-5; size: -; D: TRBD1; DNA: TGTGCCAGCAGCCTGGAGCAGGGGGCCTCCTACAATGAGCAGTTCTTC; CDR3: CASSLEQGASYNEQFF
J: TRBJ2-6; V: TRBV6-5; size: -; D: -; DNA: TGTGCCAGCAGGGGAGAAACCTCTGGGGCCAACGTCCTGACTTTC; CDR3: CASRGETSGANVLTF
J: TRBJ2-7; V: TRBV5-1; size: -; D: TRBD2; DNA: TGCGCCAGCAGCTTCGGCGGGAGTTTCTCCTACGAGCAGTACTTC; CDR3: CASSFGGSFSYEQYF
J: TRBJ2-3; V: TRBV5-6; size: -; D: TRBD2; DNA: TGTGCCAGCAGTCTCGGGACTAGCGACCTAAATACGCAGTATTTT; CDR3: CASSLGTSDLNTQYF
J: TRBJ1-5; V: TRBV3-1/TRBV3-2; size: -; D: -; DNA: TGTGCCAGCAGCCCAGGAGGGGTTCAGCCCCAGCATTTT; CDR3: CASSPGGVQPQHF
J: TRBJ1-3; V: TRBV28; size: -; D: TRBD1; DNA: TGTGCCAGCAGGGGACAGGGGAGAAACACCATATATTTT; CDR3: CASRGQGRNTIYF
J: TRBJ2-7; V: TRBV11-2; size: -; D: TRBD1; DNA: TGTGCCAGCAGCTTAGATCGAAGGACAGGGGCCTACGAGCAGTACTTC; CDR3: CASSLDRRTGAYEQYF
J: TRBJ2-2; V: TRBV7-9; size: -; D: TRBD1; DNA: TGTGCCAGCAGCTCCCCGGACAGGAAAACCGGGGAGCTGTTTTTT; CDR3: CASSSPDRKTGELFF
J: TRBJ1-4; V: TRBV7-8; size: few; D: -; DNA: TGTGCCAGCAGCTTAGCCAGGGGCTTTAATGAAAAACTGTTTTTT; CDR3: CASSLARGFNEKLFF
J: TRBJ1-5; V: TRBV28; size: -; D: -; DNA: TGTGCCAGCAGTTTCCCTTCACTGCGGGTCCTTAGCAATCAGCCCCAGCATTTT; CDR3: CASSFPSLRVLSNQPQHF
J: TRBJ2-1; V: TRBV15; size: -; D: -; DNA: TGTGCCACCAGCAGACGGGGGACAGTCTCCTACAATGAGCAGTTCTTC; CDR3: CATSRRGTVSYNEQFF
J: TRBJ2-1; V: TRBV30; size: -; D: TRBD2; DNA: TGTGCCTGGAGACTAGCGGGAGTGTACAATGAGCAGTTCTTC; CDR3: CAWRLAGVYNEQFF